This T cell receptor beta chain derives from a study of shared clonotypes between healthy human individuals. Recent vaccinations or acute infections were absent in the healthy HIV-negative adult donors. Worth noting for this clone: Its antigen is currently unknown.

The V and J ends lost 5 bases and 0 bases respectively, with 13 bases between them. Per germline, CDR1 SEHNR and CDR2 FQNEAQ (reference sequence). The CDR3 loop spans 15 amino acids. The authors sequenced unsorted PBMC DNA on ten immunoSEQ deep assay plates. Sequenced by immunoSEQ multiplex PCR; TCRdb stores in-frame clones only, minus some. The sample holds over 400,000 clones; 70% to 85% are singletons and the top ten take 12%. The study's findings and limits: Donor scarcity curtailed the genetic and exposure-history diversity represented herein. It was only blood that was sampled, and tissue repertoires likely differ.

The TCR originated in a woman aged 40 to 50 in good health. Some clones in this sample may be carry-over from other donors' samples. J is TRBJ2-5 and V is TRBV7-9; D is possibly TRBD2 (6 bases). Input material: PBMCs. CDR3 sequence: CASSPRRDYQETQYF. The CDR3, as DNA: TGTGCCAGCAGCCCCAGGCGGGACTACCAAGAGACCCAGTACTTC.